The source of this T cell receptor beta chain is a study of T cell responses to AZD1222 COVID-19 vaccine (dated by TCRdb to the early 2020s). Background on the whole study: A total of more than 230 trial participants underwent TCR sequencing, of whom under 220 had received two doses of AZD1222 and around 25 had received two doses of the MenACWY control vaccine. Trial participants were enrolled by age into 18-55, 56-69 and 70-plus year subgroups, with roughly 160, 29 and 62 TCR-sequenced participants respectively. The research as a whole found: Nearly half of unique spike-specific TCRs reportedly recognized epitopes outside regions mutated in the B.1.351 and B.1.1.7 variants. In the small 56-69-year group, the increase in depth fell short of significance, most likely because of low power. Because no samples from the day 14 peak response were available, repertoires could be characterized only after the peak T cell response. Conclusions about previously exposed vaccinees are limited, since just a handful of AZD1222 recipients were seropositive for SARS-CoV-2 at baseline. Participants were mostly white British, with more females than males. The authors suggested clonal diversity may have been underestimated. After two AZD1222 doses, both the breadth and the depth of spike-specific TCRs were significantly higher than at day 0 and than in MenACWY recipients. The vaccine-associated CD4 TCRs covered the entire spike protein, and the dominant responses fell in regions 160-218 and 743-854.

The meaning of the sample's time point label: about 28 days (+/-7) after the second vaccine dose. The sample's treatment or condition label, in plain terms: meningococcal conjugate vaccine given as trial control. Samples from vaccinated people were obtained from the UK trials COV001 and COV002, which included a single-blind randomized controlled phase 2/3 trial of AZD1222 (ChAdOx1 nCoV-19) in healthy adults. Trial participant PBMC samples were collected at day 0 and day 28 after the second dose for TCRbeta chain sequencing. The CDR3 regions of human TCRbeta chains were analyzed by immunosequencing. Concerning the study's data processing: TCRs in the repertoires were matched against a reference library of SARS-CoV-2-specific TCRs that had been generated with the MIRA antigen-specificity platform. Breadth was defined as the fraction of unique TCRs that were SARS-CoV-2-associated. Depth was defined as the fraction of total T cells that were SARS-CoV-2-associated. Using the MIRA data, each spike-specific TCR was mapped to the spike region that the TCR reacts to and placed in a CD4 or CD8 class. Log10-transformed breadth and depth values were compared by one-way ANOVA with Sidak's multiple comparisons tests. The clones in this table, taken by TCRdb from immuneACCESS, are in-frame only. Not every clone is retained; where verified, under half of the shortfall comes from an unresolved V gene, and the cause of the rest is unknown. That table is the source of V, J and clone size, and D and trimming were worked out from the DNA. This sample gives around 220,000 clones in total; roughly 94% of them show up just once. Around 1.5% of the sample belongs to the ten largest clones.

Including cysteine and phenylalanine, the CDR3 has 18 amino acids. Only the CDR3 portion is preserved as DNA: 54 bases, with reading frame beginning at the first base. At the junction V is shortened by 2 bases and J by 2 bases; bases outside the gene matches: 10. CDR1 and CDR2 are read off the germline V gene (reference sequence) as SGHNT and YYREEE. Comment on this clone: Its antigen is unknown. Base-call qualities are not available, and no considerably larger clone is one nucleotide away.

The V gene is TRBV5-4 and the J gene is TRBJ2-2; 9 central nucleotides agree with TRBD2. This receptor was taken from an adult who received the MenACWY meningococcal vaccine as a control. Sequenced material: peripheral blood, taken 28 days after the second dose of the MenACWY control vaccine. DNA sequence: TGTGCCAGCAGCTTAAGCGGGGGGACGGGAGGAAACACCGGGGAGCTGTTTTTT. The encoded protein is CASSLSGGTGGNTGELFF. The reference TRBV5-4 and TRBJ2-2 proteins fill in what lies around the CDR3, so the full variable domain reads ETGVTQSPTHLIKTRGQQVTLRCSSQSGHNTVSWYQQALGQGPQFIFQYYREEENGRGNFPPRFSGLQFPNYSSELNVNALELDDSALYLCASSLSGGTGGNTGELFFGEGSRLTVL.